Sequencing of this T cell receptor beta chain was carried out in a study of identical twins. General study findings and limits: Excess sharing between twins was weaker in beta out-of-frame sequences. A cross-sectional statistical analysis, not follow-up of the same donors, supported the conclusions.

The V gene lost 0 bases and the J gene lost 5 bases, with 13 bases spanning the gap. Germline V gene lookup returns CDR1 LGHNA and CDR2 YNFKEQ. The CDR3 runs to 15 residues. Each donor (without exception) was a healthy Caucasian. Comment on this clonotype: What it recognizes is unknown.

After template switching added a universal primer site, the resulting cDNA carried unique molecular identifiers. TCRdb re-called the 5' RACE reads with MiXCR, one entry per CDR3 protein. The table records some 1,700,000 distinct CDR3 sequences, 25% to 35% of them present only once. Source material: cord blood. This receptor was taken from a newborn girl in good health. This chain links TRBV4-2 with TRBJ1-1; possible D gene TRBD1, 5 bases. The DNA of the CDR3 is TGTGCCAGCAGCCAAGATTTAAATCGGGGGACTGAAGCTTTCTTT. Translation: CASSQDLNRGTEAFF.